The present TCR beta chain was sequenced within a study of Ad26.COV2.S vaccination and SARS-CoV-2 variants. Treatment here: some 20 received Ad26.COV2.S at low or high dose, single or two shots; about five received placebo; per-sample allocation not given. Material that was analyzed had been drawn on day 63 after the first vaccine or placebo injection. The V gene's germline CDR1 is MNHEY and CDR2 SVGAGI. The CDR3 spans 14 residues. Trimming cost V 5 bases and J 8 bases, with 18 bases left between them. TCRdb's copy holds only in-frame clones and misses some; the assay was immunoSEQ multiplex PCR. Of 350,000 to 450,000 clones in the sample, 80% to 90% were seen once.

The sequenced sample was peripheral blood, obtained in a trial of Ad26.COV2.S vaccine versus placebo. This TCR was recovered from a person aged 18-60 years who received the Ad26.COV2.S COVID-19 vaccine or a placebo. The chain carries TRBV6-5 and TRBJ1-2; no firm D call. The CDR3 reads CASSMSSTYGGYTF. The CDR3 bases are TGTGCCAGCAGTATGTCGTCGACTTACGGGGGCTACACCTTC.